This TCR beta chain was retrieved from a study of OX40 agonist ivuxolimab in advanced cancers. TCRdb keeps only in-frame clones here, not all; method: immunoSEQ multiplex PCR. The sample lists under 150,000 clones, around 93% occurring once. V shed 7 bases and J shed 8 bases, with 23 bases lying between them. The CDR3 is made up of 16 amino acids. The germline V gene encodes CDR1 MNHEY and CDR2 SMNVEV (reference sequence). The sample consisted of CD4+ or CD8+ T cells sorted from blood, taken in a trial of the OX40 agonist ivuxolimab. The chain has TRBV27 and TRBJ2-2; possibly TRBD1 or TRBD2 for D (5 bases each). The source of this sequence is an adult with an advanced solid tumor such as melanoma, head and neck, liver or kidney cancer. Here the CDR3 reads CASKFARSRDAGELFF. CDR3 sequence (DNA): TGTGCCAGCAAGTTTGCCAGATCTAGGGACGCGGGGGAGCTGTTTTTT.